This TCR beta chain originates from a study of read filtering for tumor transcriptome and immune sequencing. Study-wide findings and caveats: Single-read clonotypes: roughly four fifths of IR-seq clonotypes (roughly 3.5% of reads), around three quarters of RNA-seq clonotypes (44.6% of reads). RNA-seq captured clonotypes less deeply and reliably than IR-seq. The CD138-negative fraction was mixed bone marrow immune cells, not pure T cells.

Sampling of bone marrow took place during active disease in every patient. From approximately 430 ng of RNA, a library with molecular barcoded alpha/delta and beta/gamma adaptors was made. TCRdb passed the reads through MiXCR, listing each CDR3 protein once. The data contain about 86,000 distinct CDR3 sequences, about 12% of them singletons. The germline V and J ends were trimmed by 0 bases and 2 bases, with 7 bases remaining between them. The CDR3 sequence is 14 residues long. Germline V lookup: CDR1 SEHNR, CDR2 FQNEAQ (reference sequence). The sample holds many counts of this clonotype. Its antigen remains unknown.

V and J are TRBV7-9 and TRBJ1-2; maybe TRBD1 (5 bases). The sequencing sample was made of a population of CD138-negative cells sorted from bone marrow. This TCR derives from a donor over 35 with multiple myeloma. CDR3 in DNA: TGTGCCAGCAGCTTAGCTGGGGGAAACTATGGCTACACCTTC. The encoded protein is CASSLAGGNYGYTF.